Each of the 8 T cell receptor beta chains below was sequenced from the same sample in a study of T cells in Graves' hyperthyroidism and ophthalmopathy (dated by TCRdb to between 2018 and 2021). The library was produced with multiplex PCR. TCRdb names Illumina HiSeq 2000 as the instrument used. Amplification of TCR beta CDR3 regions was carried out from RNA transcripts. The first round of RT-PCR for the TCR CDR3 was performed with the HTBI primer set and the Qiagen OneStep RT-PCR kit. TCRdb applied fastp at Q25 and MiXCR to the public reads, then kept only in-frame beta chains. When rows share a CDR3 protein, they turn into one entry using the most common DNA and genes. Here the sample has about 640,000 distinct CDR3 sequences; less than 25% occur a single time. Jointly, the top ten make up under 35% of the sample. Sequenced sample: blood. These receptors came from a man under 40 with Graves' ophthalmopathy.

The genes are TRBV20-1 and TRBJ1-4; D is perhaps TRBD1 (5 bases). The V gene lost 3 bases and the J gene lost 2 bases, with 13 bases spanning the gap. This CDR3 region has 15 residues. CDR1 DFQATT and CDR2 SNEGSKA come from the germline V gene (reference sequence). CDR3 residues: CSASAGGRTNEKLFF. The CDR3 DNA is TGCAGTGCTAGTGCGGGGGGTCGCACTAATGAAAAACTGTTTTTT.

This clonotype has more than one count but fewer than ten. V usage is TRBV4-2 and J usage is TRBJ2-5, with a weak D call TRBD2 (6 bases). Germline assignment: CDR1 LGHNA and CDR2 YNFKEQ. The CDR3 length is 16 residues. Trimming took off 0 bases at V and 1 base at J, with 12 bases between the two ends. Here the CDR3 DNA reads TGTGCCAGCAGCCAAGAGGGGGGTTGGGGCCAAGAGACCCAGTACTTC. It translates to CASSQEGGWGQETQYF.

The J gene is TRBJ2-5, the V gene TRBV5-1, with D maybe TRBD1 (5 bases). Germline CDR1 SGHRS, CDR2 YFSETQ. The ends were cut back, 4 bases at V and 5 bases at J, with 12 bases in the middle. CDR3 length equals 13 residues. The CDR3 region has the DNA TGCGCCAGCAGCGCCAGGGTCGGGGAGACCCAGTACTTC. This codes for CASSARVGETQYF.

This clonotype appeared a single time. Mismatch with germline at one junction end may stem from a read error. The J gene is TRBJ2-7, the V gene TRBV10-1; 10 bases agree with TRBD1. The CDR3 totals 15 residues. The germline V gene has CDR1 WNHNN and CDR2 SYGVQD (reference sequence). Written as DNA, the CDR3 is TGCGCCGGCAGTCAAGACAGGGGGCGCCTATACGAGCAGTACTTC. This encodes CAGSQDRGRLYEQYF.

This clonotype was seen ten or more times. The chain is built from TRBV12-3 or TRBV12-4 and TRBJ2-3; the D gene is possibly TRBD1 (6 bases). This CDR3 spans 14 amino acids. The V gene lost 1 base and the J gene lost 6 bases, with 11 bases spanning the gap. Here the CDR3 reads CASSLGGQSDTQYF. Here the CDR3 DNA reads TGTGCCAGCAGTTTAGGCGGACAGTCCGATACGCAGTATTTT.

The sample holds a few counts of this clonotype. The rearrangement uses TRBV15 and TRBJ1-5; D is possibly TRBD1 (6 bases). V lost 6 bases and J 11 bases, leaving 14 bases between the germline ends. From germline, CDR1 is LNHNV and CDR2 YYDKDF (reference sequence). The CDR3 covers 12 residues. In nucleotides, the CDR3 is TGTGCCACCAGGTCCTATCAGGGGACCCAGCATTTT. Translated: CATRSYQGTQHF.

The chain employs TRBV28 and TRBJ2-1; D may be TRBD1 or TRBD2 (5 bases each). The CDR3 is made up of 15 amino acids. CDR1 MDHEN and CDR2 SYDVKM come from the germline V gene. V was clipped by 4 bases and J by 8 bases, with 18 bases between them. The CDR3 DNA sequence: TGTGCCAGCAGTTCCCCTGGTGCCGGGACCGATGAGCAGTTCTTC. Residues: CASSSPGAGTDEQFF.

Comments on this clonotype: A much more abundant neighbour one base away suggests this may be a read error. This rearrangement joins TRBV2 to TRBJ2-7, with D possibly TRBD1 on 8 matching bases. The germline V gene encodes CDR1 SNHLY and CDR2 FYNNEI. The germline V and J ends were trimmed by 6 bases and 9 bases, with 15 bases remaining between them. The CDR3 totals 12 residues. DNA of the CDR3: TGTGCCAGCAGCCGGACAGGGAGGGGGCAGTACTTC. Translating it yields CASSRTGRGQYF.